What follows are 9 T cell receptor beta chains derived from one specimen sequenced in a study of blood T cell repertoires in COVID-19. Here immunoSEQ multiplex PCR was the method, and the copy in TCRdb shows in-frame clones only, minus some. Of roughly 260,000 clones in the sample, about 88% were seen once. The sample taken for sequencing was peripheral blood. Receptors originate from a woman in her forties who had recovered from COVID-19.

The chain joins TRBV28 to TRBJ2-5; weak D call: TRBD2 (5 bases). The V and J ends lost 3 bases and 2 bases respectively, with 7 bases between them. The CDR3 runs 13 residues. Germline-derived CDR1 and CDR2 are MDHEN and SYDVKM. The CDR3 is CASSFAGQETQYF. For the CDR3, the DNA is TGTGCCAGCAGTTTCGCGGGTCAAGAGACCCAGTACTTC.

This chain uses TRBV5-4 with TRBJ2-1, with 10 positions matching TRBD2. V lost 4 bases, J lost 0 bases, and 4 bases stayed unmatched. Germline CDR1 and CDR2: SGHNT and YYREEE (reference sequence). The CDR3 totals 16 residues. DNA for the CDR3: TGTGCCAGCAGCGCAGGGACTAGCGCCTCCTACAATGAGCAGTTCTTC. Its translation: CASSAGTSASYNEQFF.

The rearrangement links TRBV9 to TRBJ1-2; tentatively, D is TRBD1 (5 bases). V lost 2 bases and J lost 8, with 22 bases in between. The V gene's germline CDR1 is SGDLS and CDR2 YYNGEE. The CDR3 length is 16 residues. CDR3 sequence: CASSVGRAGLSRGYTF. The CDR3 DNA is TGTGCCAGCAGCGTGGGGAGGGCAGGGCTTTCGCGAGGCTACACCTTC.

The chain links TRBV14 to TRBJ1-1, with D possibly matching TRBD1 (6 bases). Germline V gives CDR1 SGHDN, CDR2 FVKESK. The V gene lost 4 bases and the J gene lost 4 bases, with 16 bases spanning the gap. There are 15 residues in the CDR3. The CDR3 is CASSPFGQTSTEAFF. The CDR3 DNA is TGTGCCAGCAGCCCCTTCGGACAGACCTCCACTGAAGCTTTCTTT.

The rearrangement links TRBV7-3 to TRBJ2-2, with 9 nucleotides matching TRBD1. Germline CDR1 is SGHTA and CDR2 is FQGTGA. The CDR3 spans 15 residues. J lost 6 bases, V lost 1 base, and 3 bases had no gene match. The CDR3 DNA follows: TGTGCCAGCAGCTTAAACAGGGGGCTCGCCGGGGAGCTGTTTTTT. Residues: CASSLNRGLAGELFF.

This chain links TRBV27 with TRBJ2-5; 9 bases are shared with TRBD1. This CDR3 has 18 amino acids. The V segment lost 5 bases and the J segment 2 bases; nucleotides outside the gene matches: 15. Germline lookup yields CDR1 MNHEY and CDR2 SMNVEV (reference sequence). The CDR3 nucleotides read TGTGCCAGCAGTCCTCGGGACAGGGCCTCTCGCACGCAAGAGACCCAGTACTTC. This translates into CASSPRDRASRTQETQYF.

This clone was picked up one time. The chain joins TRBV6-6 to TRBJ2-7; 7 bases are shared with TRBD1. From germline, CDR1 is MNHNY and CDR2 SVGAGI (reference sequence). The CDR3 is 14 residues long. Germline trimming cut 2 bases from V and 2 bases from J; bases unmatched to any gene: 3. The CDR3: CASSYAQGAYEQYF. The CDR3 DNA is TGTGCCAGCAGTTACGCGCAGGGGGCCTACGAGCAGTACTTC.

The J gene is TRBJ1-4, the V gene TRBV27; 9 bases agree with TRBD1. Germline V gives CDR1 MNHEY, CDR2 SMNVEV (reference sequence). This CDR3 comprises 15 residues. J gave up 3 bases and V 8 bases, and 7 bases lay outside the gene matches. The CDR3 nucleotides read TGTGCCAGCGGACAGGGGCTACTAGCTAATGAAAAACTGTTTTTT. Protein sequence: CASGQGLLANEKLFF.

The chain links TRBV18 to TRBJ1-2, with a tentative D call TRBD1 (6 bases). This CDR3 spans 17 amino acids. Trimming removed 6 bases from V and 1 base from J, with 21 bases in between. The germline CDR1 and CDR2 sequences are KGHSH and LQKENI. CDR3 sequence (DNA): TGTGCCAGCTCCCTCGTCGTGGGGACAAACTTTAACTATGGCTACACCTTC. It yields the protein CASSLVVGTNFNYGYTF.